Below, 22 T cell receptor beta chains from the same sample are listed, as sequenced in a study of blood T cell repertoires in COVID-19. Using immunoSEQ multiplex PCR, the repertoire was profiled, and TCRdb retains in-frame clones only, with some absent. The table has fewer than 35,000 clones, roughly nine tenths seen once. Sequences were obtained from peripheral blood. These TCRs come from a woman aged 80 or over with active or convalescent COVID-19.

The chain combines TRBV11-2 with TRBJ2-3, with 7 bases that match TRBD2. The CDR3 totals 16 residues. The J segment lost 4 bases and the V segment lost 1 base, leaving 8 bases of the junction unmatched. CDR1 and CDR2 (germline): SGHAT, FQNNGV. CDR3 sequence: CASSLVPGLVADTQYF. The CDR3 region has the DNA TGTGCCAGCAGCTTAGTCCCCGGACTAGTTGCAGATACGCAGTATTTT.

This sequence joins TRBV5-1 and TRBJ2-1; 8 bases match TRBD1. CDR3 length: 13 amino acids. The V segment lost 2 bases and the J segment 12 bases; nucleotides outside the gene matches: 7. Looked up from germline, CDR1 is SGHRS and CDR2 is YFSETQ. The CDR3 DNA is TGCGCCAGCAGCTTCCAGGGGGCGGAGGTGCAGTTCTTC. Protein: CASSFQGAEVQFF.

This clone was picked up one time. The V gene is TRBV7-2, the J gene TRBJ2-1; 15 positions agree with TRBD2. The CDR3 is 16 amino acids. Losses at the gene ends were 5 bases for V and 4 bases for J; bases not matched to a gene: 3. Germline-derived CDR1 and CDR2 are SGHTA and FQGNSA. Here the CDR3 reads CASSQGLAGGYNEQFF. The CDR3 bases are TGTGCCAGCAGCCAGGGACTAGCGGGGGGATACAATGAGCAGTTCTTC.

This chain joins TRBV6-5 and TRBJ1-6, with D unclear. The CDR3 covers 12 residues. Germline V lookup: CDR1 MNHEY, CDR2 SVGAGI. The V and J ends lost 6 bases and 4 bases respectively, with 4 bases between them. CDR3 sequence: CASSRYNSPLHF. DNA of the CDR3: TGTGCCAGCAGCAGGTATAATTCACCCCTCCACTTT.

This clone has just a few counts. This chain connects TRBV6-6 to TRBJ2-7; TRBD2 agrees at 11 bases. The CDR3 is made up of 16 amino acids. The trim removed 6 bases at V and 2 bases at J, leaving 9 bases unmatched. Per the germline V gene, CDR1 is MNHNY and CDR2 is SVGAGI (reference sequence). CDR3 in amino acids: CASRRGTSGFPYEQYF. CDR3 sequence (DNA): TGTGCCAGCAGAAGAGGGACTAGCGGATTCCCCTACGAGCAGTACTTC.

The chain uses TRBV3-1 (or the pseudogene TRBV3-2) and TRBJ1-3, with TRBD1 matching 9 bases. After removal of 0 bases from V and 0 bases from J, the junction contained 12 bases not matched to a gene. The CDR3 contains 20 residues. CDR1 and CDR2 from the germline V gene are LGHDT and YNNKEL (reference sequence). DNA of the CDR3: TGTGCCAGCAGCCAAGACTATCCCTTCGGGACAGGGCGCTCTGGAAACACCATATATTTT. It translates to CASSQDYPFGTGRSGNTIYF.

This rearrangement joins TRBV3-1 (or the pseudogene TRBV3-2) to TRBJ1-2, with unresolved D. Germline V gene lookup returns CDR1 LGHDT and CDR2 YNNKEL (reference sequence). V was shortened by 6 bases and J by 7 bases, with 18 bases between the two germline ends. This CDR3 comprises 14 residues. Written as DNA, the CDR3 is TGTGCCAGCAGTCTGGGAGAAGGGTTGAGTGGCTACACCTTC. The encoded protein is CASSLGEGLSGYTF.

The gene calls are TRBV6-1 and TRBJ2-7; 8 bases align to TRBD1. This CDR3 spans 14 amino acids. V lost 8 bases, J lost 2 bases, and 8 bases stayed unmatched. Per the germline V gene, CDR1 is MNHNS and CDR2 is SASEGT. CDR3 residues: CASGLGDRTYEQYF. CDR3 DNA: TGTGCCAGCGGTCTCGGGGACAGGACCTACGAGCAGTACTTC.

This chain links TRBV18 with TRBJ2-2; TRBD2 might be the D (6 bases). Germline V gene data show CDR1 as KGHSH and CDR2 as LQKENI. The CDR3 has 17 amino acids. Trimming left V 5 bases short and J 5 bases short, with 21 bases between. Here the CDR3 reads CASSVGLAWRTTGELFF. CDR3 DNA sequence: TGTGCCAGCTCAGTGGGGCTAGCGTGGAGAACGACCGGGGAGCTGTTTTTT.

This clone was counted a single time. J is TRBJ1-4 and V is TRBV19; D remains unclear. The CDR3 runs 13 residues. Trimming removed 5 bases from V and 6 bases from J, with 10 bases in between. The germline CDR1 and CDR2 sequences are LNHDA and SQIVND (reference sequence). CDR3: CASSWPSYEKLFF. The CDR3 DNA sequence: TGTGCCAGTAGTTGGCCATCCTATGAAAAACTGTTTTTT.

V gene TRBV6-2 or TRBV6-3 combines with J gene TRBJ2-2; TRBD1 agrees at 8 bases. CDR3 length: 15 residues. The germline CDR1 and CDR2 sequences are MNHEY and SVGEGT. With V trimmed by 2 bases and J by 1 base, 0 bases remained unmatched. The CDR3 sequence is CASSYDRGNTGELFF. CDR3 sequence (DNA): TGTGCCAGCAGTTACGACAGGGGGAACACCGGGGAGCTGTTTTTT.

This chain links TRBV11-2 with TRBJ2-3, with D tentatively TRBD1 (6 bases). The germline gives CDR1 SGHAT, CDR2 FQNNGV. The CDR3 spans 16 residues. Trimming cost V 5 bases and J 1 base, with 16 bases left between them. CDR3 in DNA: TGTGCCAGCAGCGGGCGGACAGTGGCCCGCACAGATACGCAGTATTTT. It is translated as CASSGRTVARTDTQYF.

This clone was detected only once. The chain carries TRBV7-2 and TRBJ2-1, with 7 positions matching TRBD2. Trimming took 2 bases from V and 10 from J; bases not matched to a gene: 2. There are 12 residues in the CDR3. The germline CDR1 and CDR2 sequences are SGHTA and FQGNSA. The CDR3 loop is CASSLWGGEQFF. The CDR3 DNA follows: TGTGCCAGCAGCTTATGGGGGGGGGAGCAGTTCTTC.

This rearrangement joins TRBV19 to TRBJ1-1, with D maybe TRBD1 (5 bases). Germline V gene sequence: CDR1 LNHDA, CDR2 SQIVND (reference sequence). The V and J ends lost 3 bases and 1 base respectively, with 9 bases between them. This CDR3 contains 14 residues. The CDR3 nucleotides read TGTGCCAGTAGTATCGGCAGGGCGAACACTGAAGCTTTCTTT. The encoded protein is CASSIGRANTEAFF.

The chain combines TRBV11-2 with TRBJ1-2; TRBD1 agrees at 7 bases. The CDR3 is made up of 19 amino acids. From germline, CDR1 is SGHAT and CDR2 FQNNGV. The J segment lost 2 bases and the V segment lost 0 bases, leaving 15 bases of the junction unmatched. CDR3: CASSLDREFWEQGNYGYTF. Here the CDR3 DNA reads TGTGCCAGCAGCTTAGATCGGGAGTTTTGGGAACAGGGGAACTATGGCTACACCTTC.

The V and J genes are TRBV28 and TRBJ1-5; D unclear. Germline CDR1 is MDHEN and CDR2 is SYDVKM. V lost 2 bases and J 0 bases, leaving 8 bases between the germline ends. The CDR3 is 15 residues long. The CDR3 loop is CASSLGGNSNQPQHF. DNA for the CDR3: TGTGCCAGCAGTTTAGGCGGAAATAGCAATCAGCCCCAGCATTTT.

The gene calls are TRBV27 and TRBJ1-5, with a weak D call TRBD1 (5 bases). CDR3 length equals 14 residues. The V end was cut by 6 bases, the J end by 3 bases, with 12 bases between. The V gene's germline CDR1 is MNHEY and CDR2 SMNVEV (reference sequence). The CDR3 DNA follows: TGTGCCAGCAGAGGGGCCAAGGTCAATCAGCCCCAGCATTTT. Amino acids: CASRGAKVNQPQHF.

The gene calls are TRBV5-1 and TRBJ1-6; 8 nucleotides line up with TRBD1. V lost 5 bases to trimming and J lost 9 bases; unmatched junction nucleotides: 4. CDR3 length: 13 amino acids. The germline V gene has CDR1 SGHRS and CDR2 YFSETQ. CDR3 bases: TGCGCCAGCAGGGACAGGGATAGTTCACCCCTCCACTTT. It yields the protein CASRDRDSSPLHF.

The chain joins TRBV11-3 to TRBJ1-5, with D possibly being TRBD1 (5 bases). This CDR3 is 18 amino acids long. CDR1 and CDR2 (germline): SGHNT, YENEEA. The V end was cut by 3 bases, the J end by 2 bases, with 20 bases between. The CDR3 spells CASSFMGRALGGNQPQHF. Written as DNA, the CDR3 is TGTGCCAGCAGCTTTATGGGCAGGGCCCTAGGAGGCAATCAGCCCCAGCATTTT.

The chain uses TRBV6-2 or TRBV6-3 and TRBJ2-7; TRBD2 matches 8 bases. The CDR3 has 17 residues. The germline V gene has CDR1 MNHEY and CDR2 SVGEGT. Losses at the gene ends were 5 bases for V and 2 bases for J; bases not matched to a gene: 14. The CDR3 DNA reads as TGTGCCAGCAGTCCCGGGACTAGTTTTCGGAAAACCTACGAGCAGTACTTC. It specifies CASSPGTSFRKTYEQYF.

This clone showed up just once. The V call is TRBV6-1, the J call TRBJ1-1; no reliable D call. Germline CDR1 is MNHNS and CDR2 is SASEGT. Trimming cost V 3 bases and J 1 base, with 6 bases left between them. The length of the CDR3 is 13 residues. DNA for the CDR3: TGTGCCAGCAGTGAGAACAGGAACACTGAAGCTTTCTTT. Encoded protein: CASSENRNTEAFF.

V gene TRBV5-4 combines with J gene TRBJ1-1, with TRBD1 matching over 8 bases. Germline V gene lookup returns CDR1 SGHNT and CDR2 YYREEE (reference sequence). The CDR3 sequence is 17 residues long. Trimming at V came to 1 base and at J to 4 bases, leaving 12 bases not matched to a gene. CDR3 coding DNA: TGTGCCAGCAGCTTGCCCGGTCGTAATACAGGGGGCACTGAAGCTTTCTTT. Translated: CASSLPGRNTGGTEAFF. The whole variable domain, filled in from reference TRBV5-4 and TRBJ1-1, reads ETGVTQSPTHLIKTRGQQVTLRCSSQSGHNTVSWYQQALGQGPQFIFQYYREEENGRGNFPPRFSGLQFPNYSSELNVNALELDDSALYLCASSLPGRNTGGTEAFFGQGTRLTVV.